The 16 T cell receptor beta chains reported below all come from one sample, sequenced in a study of spatial heterogeneity in lung cancer (dated by TCRdb to the late 2010s). Library generation was performed with 5' RACE. The reads were generated on a NextSeq 500. TCRdb took the public reads, trimmed them with fastp at Q25, ran MiXCR for clone calling and kept in-frame beta chains. CDR3 protein sequences are deduplicated, and each keeps its most common genes and DNA. The sample table records more than 10,000 distinct CDR3 sequences; over 5% of these occur just once. Jointly, the top ten make up approximately 35% of the sample. The time point label corresponds to: sample taken at primary tumor resection. Whole RNA extracted from tumor and nontumor lung tissue, or from cryopreserved PBMC samples, was used for TCR sequencing without cell sorting. The sample in question was lung tumor tissue, obtained at surgery. These receptors were taken from a human donor with early-stage non-small cell lung cancer.

This clonotype was recorded many times. This beta chain is a stray sequence in a library constructed for alpha chains; its clone size is not meaningful. J is TRBJ2-1 and V is TRBV20-1; 7 nucleotides align to TRBD1. Germline V lookup: CDR1 DFQATT, CDR2 SNEGSKA (reference sequence). This CDR3 is built from 14 residues. V lost 5 bases to trimming and J lost 0 bases; unmatched junction nucleotides: 4. The CDR3, as DNA: TGCAGTGCTCAGGACAGGAGCTCCTACAATGAGCAGTTCTTC. It codes for CSAQDRSSYNEQFF.

In this sample, this clonotype turned up many times. This beta chain turned up in a library designed for alpha chains; as an off-target read, its abundance says little. This sequence joins TRBV7-2 and TRBJ1-5; D is unresolved. Trimming cost V 7 bases and J 4 bases, with 14 bases left between them. The CDR3 runs 14 residues. CDR1 is SGHTA, CDR2 FQGNSA, per germline. This CDR3 is CASTLSLMNQPQHF. The CDR3 nucleotides are TGTGCCAGCACCCTTTCGTTGATGAATCAGCCCCAGCATTTT.

This clonotype was detected many times. The library was designed around alpha chains, so this beta chain is a stray read whose abundance carries little weight. The V and J genes are TRBV7-9 and TRBJ2-7; 7 bases map to TRBD1. Germline CDR1 reads SEHNR; CDR2 reads FQNEAQ (reference sequence). V was clipped by 1 base and J by 7 bases; unmatched bases: 7. The CDR3 contains 14 residues. The DNA of the CDR3 is TGTGCCAGCAGCTTAGTAGGGGGCTCTGGGGAGCAGTACGTC. Protein sequence: CASSLVGGSGEQYV.

The table lists this clonotype with many counts. As an off-target read in a library built for alpha chains, this beta chain has a frequency of little significance. V gene TRBV6-5 combines with J gene TRBJ1-2; 10 positions match TRBD1. This CDR3 comprises 17 residues. Unmatched junction bases numbered 14, after V lost 5 bases and J lost 5 bases. CDR1 and CDR2 from the germline V gene are MNHEY and SVGAGI. In DNA form, the CDR3 reads TGTGCCAGCAGTACTGGGACAGGGGTAGGCCCTTCTTATGGCTACACCTTC. Translation: CASSTGTGVGPSYGYTF.

This clonotype was picked up many times. Little can be read into the size of this beta chain, an off-target read in a library designed for alpha chains. The chain has TRBV7-3 and TRBJ2-5, with TRBD2 matching over 8 bases. This CDR3 comprises 14 residues. Germline V lookup: CDR1 SGHTA, CDR2 FQGTGA. The junction had 5 bases not matched to a gene; V was cut back by 4 bases and J by 4 bases. The CDR3 loop reads CASSSSGLGETQYF. CDR3 coding DNA: TGTGCCAGCAGCTCTAGCGGGTTGGGAGAGACCCAGTACTTC. The full variable domain, rest sourced from reference TRBV7-3 and TRBJ2-5, is GAGVSQTPSNKVTEKGKYVELRCDPISGHTALYWYRQSLGQGPEFLIYFQGTGAADDSGLPNDRFFAVRPEGSVSTLKIQRTERGDSAVYLCASSSSGLGETQYFGPGTRLLVL.

This clonotype appeared many times. In a library made to pick up alpha chains, this beta chain is a stray read with a size that means little. The J gene is TRBJ2-2, the V gene TRBV15, with D tentatively TRBD1 or TRBD2 (5 bases each). The germline CDR1 and CDR2 sequences are LNHNV and YYDKDF (reference sequence). The V end was cut by 1 base, the J end by 6 bases, with 15 bases between. The CDR3 covers 16 residues. CDR3 coding DNA: TGTGCCACCAGCAGAGCTAACAGGCTGGGGGCCGGGGAGCTGTTTTTT. It encodes CATSRANRLGAGELFF.

There are many counts of this clonotype. This beta chain lies outside the target of a library built for alpha chains; its clone size means little. The chain has TRBV29-1 and TRBJ2-1, with 10 positions matching TRBD1. The germline V gene has CDR1 SQVTM and CDR2 ANQGSEA. V shed 7 bases, J shed 5 bases, and the junction held 11 bases outside the gene matches. This CDR3 has 15 amino acids. CDR3 loop: CSGWAGGQGNNEQFF. The CDR3 DNA is TGCAGCGGATGGGCGGGGGGACAGGGGAACAATGAGCAGTTCTTC.

Worth noting for this clonotype: This beta chain is a stray read from a library made for alpha chains; its abundance is not meaningful. V usage is TRBV19 and J usage is TRBJ1-5; D gene unclear. The CDR3 extends over 14 amino acids. The ends were cut back, 3 bases at V and 4 bases at J, with 10 bases in the middle. CDR1 LNHDA and CDR2 SQIVND come from the germline V gene (reference sequence). For the CDR3, the DNA is TGTGCCAGTAGTATCGGCGGAGCGAATCAGCCCCAGCATTTT. Translated, it gives CASSIGGANQPQHF.

At least ten counts were recorded for this clonotype. Being off target in a library aimed at alpha chains, this beta chain has a size of little meaning. The V call is TRBV7-2, the J call TRBJ2-1; TRBD2 agrees at 9 bases. Germline-derived CDR1 and CDR2 are SGHTA and FQGNSA. V shed 1 base, J shed 9 bases, and the junction held 7 bases outside the gene matches. The CDR3 has 15 amino acids. The CDR3 sequence: CASSLVLTSGGEQFF. In DNA, the CDR3 is TGTGCCAGCAGCTTAGTTCTGACTAGCGGTGGTGAGCAGTTCTTC.

The sample holds many counts of this clonotype. The library was prepared for alpha chains; this beta chain is a stray read, so its frequency means little. V and J are TRBV7-6 and TRBJ2-5; 15 bases fit TRBD2. V dropped 4 bases and J dropped 7; count of bases not matched to a gene: 4. The germline CDR1 and CDR2 sequences are SGHVS and FNYEAQ. This CDR3 is 15 amino acids long. DNA of the CDR3: TGTGCCAGCAGCTCCCGGACTAGCGGGGGGGGGACCCAGTACTTC. It is translated as CASSSRTSGGGTQYF.

This clonotype was seen repeatedly, ten times or more. This beta chain appears as a stray read in a library generated for alpha chains; its size is not informative. V usage is TRBV7-2 and J usage is TRBJ1-6, with D maybe TRBD1 (6 bases). In germline, CDR1 is SGHTA, CDR2 FQGNSA. The CDR3 is 15 residues long. V gave up 7 bases and J gave up 2 bases, with 12 bases separating them. The CDR3 region has the DNA TGTGCCAGCATCACGTCAGGGGCCTATAATTCACCCCTCCACTTT. This sequence encodes CASITSGAYNSPLHF.

This clonotype came up many times. This beta chain is a stray read from a library made for alpha chains; its abundance is not meaningful. The rearrangement uses TRBV7-2 and TRBJ2-1; 11 positions match TRBD2. Trimming at V came to 7 bases and at J to 5 bases, leaving 1 base not matched to a gene. The germline V gene has CDR1 SGHTA and CDR2 FQGNSA. This CDR3 has 13 amino acids. CDR3 protein: CASNSGRDNEQFF. The DNA for the CDR3 is TGTGCCAGCAATAGCGGGAGGGACAATGAGCAGTTCTTC. Combining the CDR3 with reference TRBV7-2 and TRBJ2-1 gives the whole variable domain GAGVSQSPSNKVTEKGKDVELRCDPISGHTALYWYRQSLGQGLEFLIYFQGNSAPDKSGLPSDRFSAERTGGSVSTLTIQRTQQEDSAVYLCASNSGRDNEQFFGPGTRLTVL.

This clonotype was counted at least ten times. The library was designed around alpha chains, so this beta chain is a stray read whose abundance carries little weight. This chain joins TRBV7-2 and TRBJ2-2, with 7 bases fitting TRBD2. The V segment lost 8 bases and the J segment 1 base; nucleotides outside the gene matches: 4. The CDR3 consists of 14 residues. Germline CDR1 is SGHTA and CDR2 is FQGNSA. The CDR3 DNA reads as TGTGCCAGCCTACCGGGGGGGAACACCGGGGAGCTGTTTTTT. Amino acid sequence: CASLPGGNTGELFF.

This clonotype was seen ten or more times. This beta chain is a stray read from a library made for alpha chains; its abundance is not meaningful. The chain combines TRBV13 with TRBJ1-2, with D uncertain. V lost 3 bases to trimming and J lost 8 bases, with 10 bases between them. Per the germline V gene, CDR1 is PRHDT and CDR2 is FYEKMQ (reference sequence). This CDR3 spans 12 amino acids. The CDR3, as DNA: TGTGCCAGCAGCTTCGCGGAGAGCGGCTACACCTTC. It yields the protein CASSFAESGYTF.

There are many counts of this clonotype. In a library made to pick up alpha chains, this beta chain is a stray read with a size that means little. The chain couples TRBV5-1 to TRBJ2-1, with 12 bases matching TRBD2. Germline V gene lookup returns CDR1 SGHRS and CDR2 YFSETQ. J was trimmed by 8 bases and V by 2 bases; bases with no gene match: 5. CDR3 length equals 15 residues. CDR3 sequence: CASSLGLAGTDEQFF. As DNA, the CDR3 is TGCGCCAGCAGCTTAGGACTAGCGGGGACCGATGAGCAGTTCTTC.

There are a few counts of this clonotype. The size of this beta chain means little, since it is a stray read in a library made for alpha chains. This chain joins TRBV6-1 and TRBJ2-7; D gene ambiguous. V was trimmed by 6 bases and J by 2 bases, leaving 11 bases between them. Germline-derived CDR1 and CDR2 are MNHNS and SASEGT. The CDR3 has 13 residues. The CDR3 loop reads CASSASGAYEQYV. CDR3 in DNA: TGTGCCAGCAGCGCTTCCGGAGCCTACGAGCAGTACGTC.